The present TCR beta chain was sequenced within a study of cytomegalovirus exposure and HLA in healthy donors. 13 Jbeta primers and 60 Vbeta primers were used for the PCR. The method was immunoSEQ multiplex PCR; TCRdb's version includes in-frame clones alone and lacks a portion of them. This table holds about 160,000 clones, roughly 82% found once. V lost 0 bases and J lost 5, with 13 bases in between. The CDR3 totals 16 residues. Germline values: CDR1 MNHEY, CDR2 SMNVEV (reference sequence). The clonotype was recovered from a man in his fifties or sixties in good health and CMV-seropositive. Sequencing was performed on PBMCs. The rearrangement uses TRBV27 and TRBJ2-2, with a weak D call TRBD2 (6 bases). Here the CDR3 reads CASSLSAGGVTGELFF. The DNA of the CDR3 is TGTGCCAGCAGTTTATCGGCCGGAGGGGTGACCGGGGAGCTGTTTTTT.